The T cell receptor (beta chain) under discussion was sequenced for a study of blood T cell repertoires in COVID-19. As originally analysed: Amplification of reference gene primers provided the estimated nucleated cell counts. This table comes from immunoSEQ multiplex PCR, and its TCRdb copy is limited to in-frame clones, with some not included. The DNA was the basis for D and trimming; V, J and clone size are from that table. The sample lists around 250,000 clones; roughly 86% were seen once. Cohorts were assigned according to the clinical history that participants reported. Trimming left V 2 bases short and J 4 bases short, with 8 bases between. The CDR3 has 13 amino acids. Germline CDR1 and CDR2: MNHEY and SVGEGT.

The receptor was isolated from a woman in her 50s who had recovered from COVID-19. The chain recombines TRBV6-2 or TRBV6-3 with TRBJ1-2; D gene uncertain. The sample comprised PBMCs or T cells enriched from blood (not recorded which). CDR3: CASSYRRPYGYTF. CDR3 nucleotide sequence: TGTGCCAGCAGTTACCGCAGGCCCTATGGCTACACCTTC.